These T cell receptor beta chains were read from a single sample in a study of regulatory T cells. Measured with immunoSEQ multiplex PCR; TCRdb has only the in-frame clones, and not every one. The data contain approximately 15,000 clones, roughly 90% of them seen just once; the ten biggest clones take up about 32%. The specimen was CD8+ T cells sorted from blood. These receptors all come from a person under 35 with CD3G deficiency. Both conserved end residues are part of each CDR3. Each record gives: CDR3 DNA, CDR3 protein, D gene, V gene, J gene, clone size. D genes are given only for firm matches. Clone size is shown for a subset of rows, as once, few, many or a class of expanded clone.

CDR3nt: TGCGCCAGCAGCCCGGGGACGGGATTCGAAAAGGAAGCTTTCTTT
CDR3aa: CASSPGTGFEKEAFF
d_gene: NA
v_gene: TRBV5-1
j_gene: TRBJ1-1
abundance: NA

CDR3nt: TGTGCCAGCAGCTTAGGACCCCCCCCTGTACTCTATGGCTACACCTTC
CDR3aa: CASSLGPPPVLYGYTF
d_gene: NA
v_gene: TRBV7-9
j_gene: TRBJ1-2
abundance: NA

CDR3nt: TGTGCCACCAGCAGGGTGGGACAGGGGGATCAGCCCCAGCATTTT
CDR3aa: CATSRVGQGDQPQHF
d_gene: TRBD1
v_gene: TRBV15
j_gene: TRBJ1-5
abundance: NA

CDR3nt: TGTGCCAGCACCCCCTCTGTCGCCTTTATTGAAGCTTTCTTT
CDR3aa: CASTPSVAFIEAFF
d_gene: NA
v_gene: TRBV2
j_gene: TRBJ1-1
abundance: NA

CDR3nt: TGTGCCAGCAGTTTGAGGGCCCCCTACAATGAGCAGTTCTTC
CDR3aa: CASSLRAPYNEQFF
d_gene: NA
v_gene: TRBV28
j_gene: TRBJ2-1
abundance: NA

CDR3nt: TGTGCCAGCCCCTCCAGGGCAGGGATTACGGGGGAGCTGTTTTTT
CDR3aa: CASPSRAGITGELFF
d_gene: NA
v_gene: TRBV7-9
j_gene: TRBJ2-2
abundance: NA

CDR3nt: TGCGCCAGCAGCCAATGGGGGGGGCCCCAAGAGACCCAGTACTTC
CDR3aa: CASSQWGGPQETQYF
d_gene: NA
v_gene: TRBV4-1
j_gene: TRBJ2-5
abundance: NA

CDR3nt: TGTGCCAGCAGCGATGGACAGGAGACTAATGAAAAACTGTTTTTT
CDR3aa: CASSDGQETNEKLFF
d_gene: TRBD1
v_gene: TRBV9
j_gene: TRBJ1-4
abundance: NA

CDR3nt: TGCGCCAGCCGTGCAGGATTGAACACTGAAGCTTTCTTT
CDR3aa: CASRAGLNTEAFF
d_gene: NA
v_gene: TRBV5-1
j_gene: TRBJ1-1
abundance: NA

CDR3nt: TGTGCCAGCAGTGCCCACAGCGGGGGGATAGATACGCAGTATTTT
CDR3aa: CASSAHSGGIDTQYF
d_gene: TRBD2
v_gene: TRBV28
j_gene: TRBJ2-3
abundance: NA

CDR3nt: TGCGCCAGCAGCCAAGTCCCCGGGACAGCCTACGAGCAGTACTTC
CDR3aa: CASSQVPGTAYEQYF
d_gene: TRBD1
v_gene: TRBV4-1
j_gene: TRBJ2-7
abundance: NA

CDR3nt: TGCAGCGTTGCGCGCGTAGGGGGTCGACAGGGTGATGAAGCTTTCTTT
CDR3aa: CSVARVGGRQGDEAFF
d_gene: TRBD1
v_gene: TRBV29-1
j_gene: TRBJ1-1
abundance: once

CDR3nt: TGTGCCACCAGCAGTACAGGGGTTGAAGCTTTCTTT
CDR3aa: CATSSTGVEAFF
d_gene: TRBD1
v_gene: TRBV15
j_gene: TRBJ1-1
abundance: NA

CDR3nt: TGCGCCAGCAGCCAGGGTTACCCTAATTCACCCCTCCACTTT
CDR3aa: CASSQGYPNSPLHF
d_gene: NA
v_gene: TRBV4-1
j_gene: TRBJ1-6
abundance: NA

CDR3nt: TGTGCCAGCAGTTCGACGGGGGCCAACGTCCTGACTTTC
CDR3aa: CASSSTGANVLTF
d_gene: NA
v_gene: TRBV9
j_gene: TRBJ2-6
abundance: NA

CDR3nt: TGTGCCAGCAGGACCGGACAGGGAGAAGATACGCAGTATTTT
CDR3aa: CASRTGQGEDTQYF
d_gene: TRBD1
v_gene: TRBV4-2
j_gene: TRBJ2-3
abundance: NA

CDR3nt: TGCGCCAGCAGCTTGGTTGGTCCTAGCGGGGGGGATTACGAGCAGTACTTC
CDR3aa: CASSLVGPSGGDYEQYF
d_gene: TRBD2
v_gene: TRBV5-1
j_gene: TRBJ2-7
abundance: once